This T cell receptor (beta chain) appears in the sequencing data of a study of cytomegalovirus exposure and HLA in healthy donors. The PCR was carried out with 60 Vbeta primers and 13 Jbeta primers. Repertoires were generated with immunoSEQ multiplex PCR, while TCRdb's copy carries only in-frame clones and drops some. Among 65,000 to 85,000 clones listed, 79% were seen once. Trimming removed 3 bases at V and 4 bases at J, with 4 bases between. This CDR3 region has 12 residues. Looked up from germline, CDR1 is MGHDK and CDR2 is SYGVNS. The sample taken for sequencing was PBMCs. The TCR comes from a woman in her forties in good health and CMV-seropositive. The chain couples TRBV25-1 to TRBJ2-1, with D unclear. As DNA, the CDR3 is TGTGCCAGCAGTGATCGGTACAATGAGCAGTTCTTC. Its translation: CASSDRYNEQFF.